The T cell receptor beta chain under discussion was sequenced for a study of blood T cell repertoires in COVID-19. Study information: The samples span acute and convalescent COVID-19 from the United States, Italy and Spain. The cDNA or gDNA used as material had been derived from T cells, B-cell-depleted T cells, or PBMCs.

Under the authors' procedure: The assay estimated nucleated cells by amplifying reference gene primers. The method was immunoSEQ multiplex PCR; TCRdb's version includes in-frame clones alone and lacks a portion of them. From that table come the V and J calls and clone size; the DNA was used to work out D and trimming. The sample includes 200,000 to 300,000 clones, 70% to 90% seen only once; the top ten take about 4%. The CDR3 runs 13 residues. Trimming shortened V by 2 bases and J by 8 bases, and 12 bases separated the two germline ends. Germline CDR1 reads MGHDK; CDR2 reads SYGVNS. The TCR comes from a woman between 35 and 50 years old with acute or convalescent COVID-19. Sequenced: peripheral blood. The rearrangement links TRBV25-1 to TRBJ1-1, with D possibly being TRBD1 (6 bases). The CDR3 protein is CASSEGTLVEAFF. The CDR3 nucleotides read TGTGCCAGCAGTGAAGGGACACTGGTGGAAGCTTTCTTT.